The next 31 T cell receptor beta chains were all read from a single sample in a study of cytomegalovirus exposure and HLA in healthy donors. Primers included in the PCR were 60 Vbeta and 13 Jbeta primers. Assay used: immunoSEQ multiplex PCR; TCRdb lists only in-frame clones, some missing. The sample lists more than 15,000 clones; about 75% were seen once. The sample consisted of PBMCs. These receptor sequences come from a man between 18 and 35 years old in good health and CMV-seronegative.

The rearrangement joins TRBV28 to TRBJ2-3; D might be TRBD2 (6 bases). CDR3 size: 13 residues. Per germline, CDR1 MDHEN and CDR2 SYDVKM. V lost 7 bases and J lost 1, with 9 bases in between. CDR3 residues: CASTPGGTDTQYF. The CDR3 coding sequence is TGTGCCAGCACCCCGGGGGGCACAGATACGCAGTATTTT.

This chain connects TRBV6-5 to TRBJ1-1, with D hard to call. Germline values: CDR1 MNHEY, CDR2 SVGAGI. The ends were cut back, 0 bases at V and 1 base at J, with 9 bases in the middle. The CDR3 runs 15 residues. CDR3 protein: CASSYSQAGNTEAFF. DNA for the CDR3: TGTGCCAGCAGTTACTCGCAGGCAGGGAACACTGAAGCTTTCTTT.

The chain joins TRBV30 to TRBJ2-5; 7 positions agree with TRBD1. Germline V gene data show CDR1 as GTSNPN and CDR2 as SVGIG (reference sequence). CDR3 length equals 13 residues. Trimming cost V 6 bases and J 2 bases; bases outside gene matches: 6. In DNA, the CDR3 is TGTGCCTGCTCCGGGACAGCACAAGAGACCCAGTACTTC. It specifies CACSGTAQETQYF.

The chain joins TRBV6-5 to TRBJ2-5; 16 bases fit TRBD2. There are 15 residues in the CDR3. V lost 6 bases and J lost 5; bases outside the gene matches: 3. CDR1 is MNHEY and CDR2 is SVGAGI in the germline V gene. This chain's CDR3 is CASRGLAGGPETQYF. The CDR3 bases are TGTGCCAGCAGGGGACTAGCGGGAGGGCCTGAGACCCAGTACTTC.

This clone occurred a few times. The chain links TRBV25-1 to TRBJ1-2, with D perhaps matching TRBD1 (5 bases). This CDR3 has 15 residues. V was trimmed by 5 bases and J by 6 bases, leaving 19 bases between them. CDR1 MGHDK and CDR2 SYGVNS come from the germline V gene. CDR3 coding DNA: TGTGCCAGCAGTAACCCGACGGGGGGTGCTGATGGCTACACCTTC. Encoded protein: CASSNPTGGADGYTF.

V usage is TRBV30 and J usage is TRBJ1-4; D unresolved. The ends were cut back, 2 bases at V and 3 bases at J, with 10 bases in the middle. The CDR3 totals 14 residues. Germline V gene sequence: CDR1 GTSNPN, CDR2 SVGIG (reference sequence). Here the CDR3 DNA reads TGTGCCTGGAGTCGGGGTCCGGCTAATGAAAAACTGTTTTTT. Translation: CAWSRGPANEKLFF.

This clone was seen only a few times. The CDR3 reads CAWSATGTFDGYTF. CDR3 DNA: TGTGCCTGGAGTGCGACAGGGACCTTCGATGGCTACACCTTC. J is TRBJ1-2 and V is TRBV30; 7 bases map to TRBD1. Trimming took 1 base from V and 6 from J; bases not matched to a gene: 8. CDR1 and CDR2 (germline): GTSNPN, SVGIG (reference sequence). The CDR3 extends over 14 amino acids.

The CDR3 DNA follows: TGCGCCAGCAGCTTGAGGGCAGGGTCGACCGAAAAACTGTTTTTT. It specifies CASSLRAGSTEKLFF. V gene TRBV5-1 combines with J gene TRBJ1-4, with TRBD1 as a possible D gene (5 bases). Trimming pared 1 base from V and 8 bases from J, leaving 15 bases between. The CDR3 spans 15 residues. Germline lookup yields CDR1 SGHRS and CDR2 YFSETQ.

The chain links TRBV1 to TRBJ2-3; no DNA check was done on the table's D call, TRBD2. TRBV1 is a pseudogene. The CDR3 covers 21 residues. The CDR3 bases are TGCACCAGCAGCCTGGCCCTGACTAGCGGGAGGGCCCGGGTCGCCCCAGATACGCAGTATTTT. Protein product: CTSSLALTSGRARVAPDTQYF.

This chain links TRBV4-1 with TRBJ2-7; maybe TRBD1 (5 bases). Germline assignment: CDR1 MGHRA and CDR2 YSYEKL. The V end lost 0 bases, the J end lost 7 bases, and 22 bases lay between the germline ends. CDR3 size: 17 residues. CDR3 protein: CASSQDGAGSIPSEQYF. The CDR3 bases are TGCGCCAGCAGCCAAGATGGTGCAGGGTCGATCCCGAGTGAGCAGTACTTC.

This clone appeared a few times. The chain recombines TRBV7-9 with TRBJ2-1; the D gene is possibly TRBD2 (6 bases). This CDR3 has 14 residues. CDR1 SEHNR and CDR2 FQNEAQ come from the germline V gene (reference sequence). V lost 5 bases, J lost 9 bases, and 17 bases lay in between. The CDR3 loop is CASSTTGSGGEQFF. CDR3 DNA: TGTGCCAGCAGCACCACGGGTAGCGGAGGTGAGCAGTTCTTC. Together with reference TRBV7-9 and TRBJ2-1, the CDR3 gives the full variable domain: DTGVSQNPRHKITKRGQNVTFRCDPISEHNRLYWYRQTLGQGPEFLTYFQNEAQLEKSRLLSDRFSAERPKGSFSTLEIQRTEQGDSAMYLCASSTTGSGGEQFFGPGTRLTVL.

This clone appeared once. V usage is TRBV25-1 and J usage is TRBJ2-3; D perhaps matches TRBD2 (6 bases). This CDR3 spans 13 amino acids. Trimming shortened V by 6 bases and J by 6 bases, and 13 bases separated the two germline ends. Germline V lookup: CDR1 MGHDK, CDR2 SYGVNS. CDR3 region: CASSRLDEDTQYF. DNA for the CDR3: TGTGCCAGCAGCCGACTAGACGAGGATACGCAGTATTTT.

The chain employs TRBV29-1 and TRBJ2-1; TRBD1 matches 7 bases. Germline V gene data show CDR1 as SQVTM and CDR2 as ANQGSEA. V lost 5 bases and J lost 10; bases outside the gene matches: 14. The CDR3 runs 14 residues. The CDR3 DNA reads TGCAGCGTTTCTGTCCGGGACAGTCCTAGCGAGCAGTTCTTC. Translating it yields CSVSVRDSPSEQFF.

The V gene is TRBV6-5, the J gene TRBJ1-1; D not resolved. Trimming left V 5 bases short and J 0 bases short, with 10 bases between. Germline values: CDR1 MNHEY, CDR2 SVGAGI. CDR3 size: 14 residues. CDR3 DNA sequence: TGTGCCAGCAGTCTACAGTACATGAACACTGAAGCTTTCTTT. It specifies CASSLQYMNTEAFF.

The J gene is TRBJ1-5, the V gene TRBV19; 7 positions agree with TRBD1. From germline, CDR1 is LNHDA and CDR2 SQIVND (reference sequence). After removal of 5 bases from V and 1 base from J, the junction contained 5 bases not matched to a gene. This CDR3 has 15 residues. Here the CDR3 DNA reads TGTGCCAGTAGTTCCGACAGGGCCAGCAATCAGCCCCAGCATTTT. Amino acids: CASSSDRASNQPQHF.

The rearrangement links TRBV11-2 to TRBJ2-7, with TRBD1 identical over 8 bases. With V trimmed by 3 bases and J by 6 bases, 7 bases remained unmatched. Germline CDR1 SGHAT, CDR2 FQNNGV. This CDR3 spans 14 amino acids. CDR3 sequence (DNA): TGTGCCAGCAGCTTGGACAGGGTAGCACGCGAGCAGTACTTC. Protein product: CASSLDRVAREQYF.

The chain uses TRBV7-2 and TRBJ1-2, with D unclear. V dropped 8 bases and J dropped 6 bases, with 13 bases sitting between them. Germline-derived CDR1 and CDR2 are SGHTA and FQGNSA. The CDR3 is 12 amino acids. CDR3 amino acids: CASFIISDGYTF. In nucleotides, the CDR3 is TGTGCCAGCTTCATCATCTCGGATGGCTACACCTTC.

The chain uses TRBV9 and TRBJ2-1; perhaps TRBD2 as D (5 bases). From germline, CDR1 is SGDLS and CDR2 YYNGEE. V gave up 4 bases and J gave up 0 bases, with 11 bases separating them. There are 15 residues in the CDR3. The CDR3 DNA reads TGTGCCAGCAGCCTTAGCGCGGGCTCCTACAATGAGCAGTTCTTC. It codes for CASSLSAGSYNEQFF.

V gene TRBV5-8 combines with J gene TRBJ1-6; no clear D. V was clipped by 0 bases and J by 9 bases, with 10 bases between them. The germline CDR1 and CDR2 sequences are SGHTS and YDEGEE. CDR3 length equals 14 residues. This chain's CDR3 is CASSLARGTSPLHF. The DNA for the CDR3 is TGTGCCAGCAGCTTGGCCCGCGGTACTTCACCCCTCCACTTT.

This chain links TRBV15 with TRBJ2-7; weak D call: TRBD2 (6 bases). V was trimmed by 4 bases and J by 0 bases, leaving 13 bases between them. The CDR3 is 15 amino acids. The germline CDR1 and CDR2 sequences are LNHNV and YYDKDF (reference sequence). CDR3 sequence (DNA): TGTGCCACCAGCACTGGGGGGATTGGCTCCTACGAGCAGTACTTC. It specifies CATSTGGIGSYEQYF.

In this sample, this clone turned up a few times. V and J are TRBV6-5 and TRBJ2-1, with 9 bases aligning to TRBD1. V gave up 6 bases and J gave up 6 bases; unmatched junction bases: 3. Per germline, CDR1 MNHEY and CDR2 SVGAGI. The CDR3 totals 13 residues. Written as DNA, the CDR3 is TGTGCCAGCAGCAAGACAGGGGGCAATGAGCAGTTCTTC. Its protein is CASSKTGGNEQFF.

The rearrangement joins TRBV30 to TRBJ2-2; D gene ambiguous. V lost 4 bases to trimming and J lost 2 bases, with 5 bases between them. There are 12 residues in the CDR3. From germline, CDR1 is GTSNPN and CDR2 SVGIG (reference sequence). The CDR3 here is CAWTSNTGELFF. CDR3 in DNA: TGTGCCTGGACTTCCAACACCGGGGAGCTGTTTTTT.

The CDR3 sequence is CASSVTATNEKLFF. The CDR3 DNA is TGTGCCAGCAGCGTGACAGCAACTAATGAAAAACTGTTTTTT. The chain carries TRBV9 and TRBJ1-4, with a tentative D call TRBD1 (5 bases). V gave up 2 bases and J gave up 0 bases, with 5 bases separating them. The length of the CDR3 is 14 residues. Germline CDR1 is SGDLS and CDR2 is YYNGEE.

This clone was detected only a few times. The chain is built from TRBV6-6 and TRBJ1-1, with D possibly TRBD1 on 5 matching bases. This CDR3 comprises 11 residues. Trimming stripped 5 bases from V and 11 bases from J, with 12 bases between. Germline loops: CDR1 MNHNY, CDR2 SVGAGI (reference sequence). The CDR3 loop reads CASSEGGEAFF. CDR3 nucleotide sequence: TGTGCCAGCAGTGAGGGAGGGGAGGCTTTCTTT.

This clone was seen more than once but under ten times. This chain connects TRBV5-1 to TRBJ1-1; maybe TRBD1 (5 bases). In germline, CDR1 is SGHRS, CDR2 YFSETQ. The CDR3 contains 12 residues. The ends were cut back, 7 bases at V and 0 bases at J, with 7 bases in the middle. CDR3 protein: CASGQVNTEAFF. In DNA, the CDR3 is TGCGCCAGCGGACAAGTGAACACTGAAGCTTTCTTT.

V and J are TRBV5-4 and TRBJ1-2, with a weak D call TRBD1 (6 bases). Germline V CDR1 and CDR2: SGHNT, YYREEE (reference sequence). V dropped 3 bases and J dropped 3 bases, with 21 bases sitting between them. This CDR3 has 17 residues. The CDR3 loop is CASSSPPEGGVHYGYTF. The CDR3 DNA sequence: TGTGCCAGCAGCTCCCCTCCAGAAGGGGGGGTTCACTATGGCTACACCTTC.

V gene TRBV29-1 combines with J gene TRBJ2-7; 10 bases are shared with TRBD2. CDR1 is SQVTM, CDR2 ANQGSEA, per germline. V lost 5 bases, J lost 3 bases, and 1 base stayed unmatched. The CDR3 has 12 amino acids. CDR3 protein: CSVSSGSYEQYF. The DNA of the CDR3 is TGCAGCGTTTCTAGCGGGAGCTACGAGCAGTACTTC.

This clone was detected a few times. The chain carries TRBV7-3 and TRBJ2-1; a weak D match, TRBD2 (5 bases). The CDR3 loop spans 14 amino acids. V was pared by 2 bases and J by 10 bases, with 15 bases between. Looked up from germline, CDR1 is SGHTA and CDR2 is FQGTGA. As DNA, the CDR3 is TGTGCCAGCAGCTTAGACCCCGCCAGCGGAGAGCAGTTCTTC. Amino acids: CASSLDPASGEQFF.

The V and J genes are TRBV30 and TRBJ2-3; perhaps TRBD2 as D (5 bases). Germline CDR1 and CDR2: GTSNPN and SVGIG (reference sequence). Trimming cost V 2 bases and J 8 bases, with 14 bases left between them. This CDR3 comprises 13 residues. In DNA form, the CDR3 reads TGTGCCTGGAGTACCAATCCGGCGGGTACGCAGTATTTT. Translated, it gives CAWSTNPAGTQYF.

The CDR3 sequence: CASSVRPVTGELFF. The CDR3 region has the DNA TGTGCCAGCAGCGTGCGGCCTGTAACCGGGGAGCTGTTTTTT. The chain joins TRBV9 to TRBJ2-2, with D uncertain. CDR3 length: 14 amino acids. Germline CDR1 and CDR2: SGDLS and YYNGEE. The V end was cut by 2 bases, the J end by 5 bases, with 10 bases between.

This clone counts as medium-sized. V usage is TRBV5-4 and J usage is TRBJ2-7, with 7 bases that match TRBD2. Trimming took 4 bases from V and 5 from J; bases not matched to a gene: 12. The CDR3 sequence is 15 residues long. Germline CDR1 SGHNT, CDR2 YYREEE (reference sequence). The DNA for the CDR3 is TGTGCCAGCAGCCAACTTGGGAGCGGGATTAACGAGCAGTACTTC. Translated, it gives CASSQLGSGINEQYF.